Each of the 23 T cell receptor beta chains below was sequenced from the same sample in a study of T cell changes during pregnancy in multiple sclerosis. Generated by immunoSEQ multiplex PCR, the TCRdb table keeps only in-frame clones and is missing some. The sample lists 45,000 to 55,000 clones; 85% to 95% were seen once. The sample in question was CD4+ T cells from peripheral blood mononuclear cells, obtained after pregnancy. The source of these receptors is a female donor in good health, enrolled as a control in a pregnancy study.

This clone is a singleton in its sample. This CDR3 reads CASSYSRGGSNQPQHF. The CDR3 coding sequence is TGTGCCAGCAGTTACTCCCGAGGGGGATCCAATCAGCCCCAGCATTTT. The rearrangement uses TRBV6-6 and TRBJ1-5; a possible D gene is TRBD1 (6 bases). V gave up 0 bases and J gave up 3 bases, with 12 bases separating them. The CDR3 covers 16 residues. Per germline, CDR1 MNHNY and CDR2 SVGAGI (reference sequence).

The chain is built from TRBV6-5 and TRBJ2-7, with 12 positions matching TRBD2. The CDR3 extends over 15 amino acids. V was pared by 0 bases and J by 6 bases, with 3 bases of the junction left unmatched. Germline V CDR1 and CDR2: MNHEY, SVGAGI. This chain's CDR3 is CASSYSTSGRTEQYF. The DNA for the CDR3 is TGTGCCAGCAGTTACTCCACTAGCGGGAGGACCGAGCAGTACTTC.

The V gene is TRBV11-2, the J gene TRBJ2-4; tentatively, D is TRBD2 (6 bases). Between the trimmed V and J ends, which lost 5 bases and 1 base, there was a span of 18 bases. Germline values: CDR1 SGHAT, CDR2 FQNNGV. The CDR3 has 17 amino acids. The DNA of the CDR3 is TGTGCCAGCAGCGACCCCCTAGCGACTAGGGCCAAAAACATTCAGTACTTC. It is translated as CASSDPLATRAKNIQYF.

CDR3 residues: CASSLGQNTVGYEQYF. CDR3 nucleotide sequence: TGTGCCAGCAGTTTGGGACAAAATACCGTTGGCTACGAGCAGTACTTC. The chain links TRBV27 to TRBJ2-7; maybe TRBD1 (6 bases). Trimming took off 3 bases at V and 3 bases at J, with 18 bases between the two ends. The CDR3 consists of 16 residues. The germline V gene has CDR1 MNHEY and CDR2 SMNVEV (reference sequence).

The chain employs TRBV7-6 and TRBJ2-3, with D possibly being TRBD1 (7 bases). CDR1 and CDR2 from the germline V gene are SGHVS and FNYEAQ. The CDR3 consists of 19 residues. V dropped 2 bases and J dropped 3 bases, with 24 bases sitting between them. CDR3 protein: CASSLSGGGFQSPTDTQYF. The CDR3 DNA reads as TGTGCCAGCAGCTTATCTGGAGGGGGCTTCCAGTCCCCTACAGATACGCAGTATTTT.

V is TRBV5-1 and J is TRBJ2-5; D gene ambiguous. Trimming cost V 5 bases and J 5 bases, with 7 bases left between them. This CDR3 spans 11 amino acids. Germline V gives CDR1 SGHRS, CDR2 YFSETQ. CDR3 sequence: CASRLEETQYF. CDR3 bases: TGCGCCAGCAGATTAGAGGAGACCCAGTACTTC.

CDR3 DNA: TGTGCCAGCTACTGGGGACAGGGAACAACTGAAGCTTTCTTT. Its translation: CASYWGQGTTEAFF. The chain recombines TRBV28 with TRBJ1-1, with TRBD1 identical over 9 bases. Germline-derived CDR1 and CDR2 are MDHEN and SYDVKM. This CDR3 region has 14 residues. The V segment lost 8 bases and the J segment 5 bases; nucleotides outside the gene matches: 9.

The chain links TRBV6-6 to TRBJ2-7, with TRBD1 identical over 8 bases. The CDR3 extends over 12 amino acids. V trimming: 5 bases; J trimming: 6 bases; junction bases outside the gene matches: 3. Germline CDR1 is MNHNY and CDR2 is SVGAGI (reference sequence). CDR3 protein: CASSRGTGEQYF. The CDR3 DNA follows: TGTGCCAGCAGTAGGGGGACAGGCGAGCAGTACTTC.

The V call is TRBV19, the J call TRBJ2-1, with TRBD2 identical over 8 bases. The V segment lost 6 bases and the J segment 3 bases; nucleotides outside the gene matches: 1. The CDR3 has 13 amino acids. Germline loops: CDR1 LNHDA, CDR2 SQIVND (reference sequence). The DNA of the CDR3 is TGTGCCAGTAGCGGGGGGGGCTACAATGAGCAGTTCTTC. Protein: CASSGGGYNEQFF.

A single count supports this clone. The chain couples TRBV30 to TRBJ1-2; 7 nucleotides line up with TRBD1. The germline gives CDR1 GTSNPN, CDR2 SVGIG (reference sequence). Unmatched junction bases numbered 5, after V lost 3 bases and J lost 4 bases. This CDR3 spans 13 amino acids. CDR3 sequence: CAWSPGQAYGYTF. In nucleotides, the CDR3 is TGTGCCTGGAGCCCAGGACAGGCCTATGGCTACACCTTC.

This clone was observed a single time. This chain uses TRBV11-2 with TRBJ1-1; D possibly corresponds to TRBD1 (5 bases). From germline, CDR1 is SGHAT and CDR2 FQNNGV. Deletions cut 5 bases from V and 1 base from J, with 8 bases between. The CDR3 spans 13 residues. The CDR3 DNA reads as TGTGCCAGCAGCAGACAGCAGAACACTGAAGCTTTCTTT. This encodes CASSRQQNTEAFF.

Here the CDR3 reads CASSLHSSGGLAQYF. CDR3 coding DNA: TGTGCCAGCAGCTTACATTCTAGCGGGGGGTTGGCCCAGTACTTC. The chain uses TRBV11-2 and TRBJ2-5, with 11 bases aligning to TRBD2. Germline loops: CDR1 SGHAT, CDR2 FQNNGV. The trim removed 2 bases at V and 9 bases at J, leaving 8 bases unmatched. This CDR3 has 15 amino acids.

The rearrangement links TRBV7-8 to TRBJ2-7, with a tentative D call TRBD1 (5 bases). The CDR3 totals 14 residues. Trimming left V 6 bases short and J 0 bases short, with 12 bases between. Germline CDR1 and CDR2: SGHVS and FQNEAQ. The CDR3 DNA follows: TGTGCCAGCAGGGACGGACAAAGCTCCTACGAGCAGTACTTC. Translating gives CASRDGQSSYEQYF. The whole variable domain, filled in from reference TRBV7-8 and TRBJ2-7, reads GAGVSQSPRYKVAKRGQDVALRCDPISGHVSLFWYQQALGQGPEFLTYFQNEAQLDKSGLPSDRFFAERPEGSVSTLKIQRTQQEDSAVYLCASRDGQSSYEQYFGPGTRLTVT.

V is TRBV11-3 and J is TRBJ2-3; no definite D call. The CDR3 consists of 16 residues. Looked up from germline, CDR1 is SGHNT and CDR2 is YENEEA. Trimming removed 4 bases at V and 0 bases at J, with 14 bases between. The CDR3 loop reads CASSSRLPASTDTQYF. The CDR3 coding sequence is TGTGCCAGCAGCTCACGACTGCCTGCTAGCACAGATACGCAGTATTTT.

The genes are TRBV28 and TRBJ2-3, with 7 bases aligning to TRBD2. The CDR3 has 16 residues. Trimming removed 2 bases from V and 2 bases from J; junction bases left unmatched: 7. The V gene's germline CDR1 is MDHEN and CDR2 SYDVKM. CDR3 sequence reads: CASSLGGGGPTDTQYF. CDR3 nucleotide sequence: TGTGCCAGCAGTTTAGGGGGGGGAGGGCCCACAGATACGCAGTATTTT.

V gene TRBV19 combines with J gene TRBJ1-5; D uncertain. Germline V lookup: CDR1 LNHDA, CDR2 SQIVND (reference sequence). The CDR3 consists of 13 residues. The CDR3 is CATSSNFFQPQHF. The CDR3 DNA reads TGTGCGACAAGTAGTAACTTTTTCCAGCCCCAGCATTTT.

The chain links TRBV19 to TRBJ1-5; D unresolved. From germline, CDR1 is LNHDA and CDR2 SQIVND (reference sequence). Trimming took 3 bases from V and 7 from J, leaving 10 bases between them. This CDR3 has 13 residues. In DNA, the CDR3 is TGTGCCAGTAGTATCGACGAGCGACAGCCCCAGCATTTT. Protein sequence: CASSIDERQPQHF.

This clone has just a few counts. The CDR3 protein is CASTQGHGTSGRNEQFF. Here the CDR3 DNA reads TGTGCCAGCACCCAGGGGCATGGGACTAGCGGAAGAAATGAGCAGTTCTTC. The rearrangement links TRBV4-2 to TRBJ2-1; 11 nucleotides match TRBD2. The CDR3 totals 17 residues. V shed 7 bases, J shed 7 bases, and the junction held 15 bases outside the gene matches. Germline loops: CDR1 LGHNA, CDR2 YNFKEQ.

CDR3 sequence: CSVSDRAATNTGELFF. CDR3 DNA sequence: TGCAGCGTTTCGGACAGGGCTGCTACGAACACCGGGGAGCTGTTTTTT. The chain employs TRBV29-1 and TRBJ2-2; 8 bases match TRBD1. Germline V gene lookup returns CDR1 SQVTM and CDR2 ANQGSEA. The CDR3 is 16 amino acids. V trimming: 5 bases; J trimming: 0 bases; junction bases outside the gene matches: 8.

V usage is TRBV27 and J usage is TRBJ1-3, with 9 positions matching TRBD1. The junction had 4 bases not matched to a gene; V was cut back by 6 bases and J by 4 bases. The germline V gene has CDR1 MNHEY and CDR2 SMNVEV (reference sequence). This CDR3 is built from 14 residues. CDR3 sequence (DNA): TGTGCCAGCAGACCAACAGGGGGCGGAAACACCATATATTTT. Translated: CASRPTGGGNTIYF.

The rearrangement joins TRBV19 to TRBJ1-1; D is possibly TRBD1 (5 bases). Germline-derived CDR1 and CDR2 are LNHDA and SQIVND (reference sequence). CDR3 size: 16 residues. The ends were cut back, 5 bases at V and 1 base at J, with 17 bases in the middle. The CDR3 reads CASSDSNFWANTEAFF. In DNA, the CDR3 is TGTGCCAGTAGTGACAGTAATTTTTGGGCGAACACTGAAGCTTTCTTT.

The rearrangement uses TRBV10-3 and TRBJ2-1; 7 positions match TRBD1. CDR1 is ENHRY and CDR2 is SYGVKD in the germline V gene. Germline trimming cut 7 bases from V and 5 bases from J; bases unmatched to any gene: 14. CDR3 length: 16 amino acids. CDR3 region: CAIKGVLRTGDNEQFF. The CDR3 DNA sequence: TGTGCCATCAAGGGGGTCCTTAGGACAGGCGACAATGAGCAGTTCTTC.

V and J are TRBV5-1 and TRBJ1-1; 7 positions agree with TRBD1. The junction had 3 bases not matched to a gene; V was cut back by 3 bases and J by 1 base. The CDR3 covers 14 residues. CDR1 is SGHRS and CDR2 is YFSETQ in the germline V gene. The CDR3 reads CASSSGQPNTEAFF. The CDR3 DNA is TGCGCCAGCAGCTCGGGACAGCCGAACACTGAAGCTTTCTTT.